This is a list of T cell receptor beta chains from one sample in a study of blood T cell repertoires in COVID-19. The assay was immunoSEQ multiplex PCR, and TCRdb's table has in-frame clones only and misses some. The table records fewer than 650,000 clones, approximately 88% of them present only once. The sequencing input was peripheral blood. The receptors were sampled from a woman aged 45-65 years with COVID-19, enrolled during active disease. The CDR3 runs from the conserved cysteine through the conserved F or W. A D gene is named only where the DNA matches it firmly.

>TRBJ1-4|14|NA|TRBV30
CALTFGSINEKLFF
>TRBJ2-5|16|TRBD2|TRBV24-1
CATSDPGLAGQETQYF
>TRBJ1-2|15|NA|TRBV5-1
CASSSPQQGVFGYTF
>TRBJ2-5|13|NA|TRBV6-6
CASSPLSGETQYF
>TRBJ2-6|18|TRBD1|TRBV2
CASTEPGTGGSGANVLTF
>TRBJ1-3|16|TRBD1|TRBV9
CASSLTGAAEGNTIYF
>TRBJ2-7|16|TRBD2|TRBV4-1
CASSQDQLAGALTQYF
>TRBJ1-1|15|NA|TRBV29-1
CSGRLGGGVDTEAFF
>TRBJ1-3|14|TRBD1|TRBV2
CASSEGTAGNTIYF
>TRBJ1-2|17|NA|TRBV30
CAWRARGQYNVLDGYTF
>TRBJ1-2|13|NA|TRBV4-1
CASSQGQTYGYTF
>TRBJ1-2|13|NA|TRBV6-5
CASMRGGANGYTF
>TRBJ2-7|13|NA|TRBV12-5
CASGLDLGDEQYF
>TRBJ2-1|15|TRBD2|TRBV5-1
CASSSTSGGLNEQFF
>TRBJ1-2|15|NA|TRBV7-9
CASSPRTVRNYGYTF
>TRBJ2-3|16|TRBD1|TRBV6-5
CASSYTYRGNPDTQYF
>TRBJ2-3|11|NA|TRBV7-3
CASSAGDTQYF
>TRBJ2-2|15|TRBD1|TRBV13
CASSITRGQSGELFF
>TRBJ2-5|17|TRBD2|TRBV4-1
CASSQQGLAGLGETQYF
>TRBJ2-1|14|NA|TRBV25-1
CASSLGGGRNEQFF